Shown below are 10 T cell receptor beta chains from a single sample sequenced in a study of T cells expressing NK-cell markers. TCRdb reprocessed the 5' RACE reads; each CDR3 protein has one entry and no DNA is given. The sample includes 350,000 to 400,000 distinct CDR3 sequences. Sequencing was done on a sample of blood T cells: a sorted CD56 or NKG2C T cell subset, CD4+ or CD8+ T cells, or bulk PBMC T cells (not recorded which). These receptors were taken from a woman between 50 and 59 years old in good health.

This rearrangement joins TRBV10-2 to TRBJ1-2; the D call of TRBD1 rests on TCRdb alone, since no DNA is present to check it. The germline V gene encodes CDR1 WSHSY and CDR2 SAAADI. The CDR3 runs to 12 residues. CDR3 amino acids: CASTDGIYGYTF.

The rearrangement uses TRBV10-3 and TRBJ2-1; absent DNA, TCRdb's TRBD2 call cannot be checked. Looked up from germline, CDR1 is ENHRY and CDR2 is SYGVKD. There are 15 residues in the CDR3. CDR3 residues: CAISGKAGSGNEQFF.

This rearrangement joins TRBV7-9 to TRBJ1-1; the TCRdb D gene call, TRBD1, has no DNA to confirm it. This CDR3 region has 14 residues. Per the germline V gene, CDR1 is SEHNR and CDR2 is FQNEAQ (reference sequence). The CDR3 here is CASSFLGTNTEAFF.

The chain carries TRBV30 and TRBJ2-3; TCRdb's D call of TRBD1 is untestable without DNA. Germline CDR1 GTSNPN, CDR2 SVGIG (reference sequence). CDR3 length: 12 amino acids. The CDR3 sequence: CASTGETDTQYF.

The genes are TRBV4-1 and TRBJ2-1. In germline, CDR1 is MGHRA, CDR2 YSYEKL. CDR3 size: 15 residues. Here the CDR3 reads CASSQVPATRDEQFF.

The genes are TRBV12-3 or TRBV12-4 and TRBJ2-2; TCRdb proposes TRBD2, but this gene call is untestable without DNA. The length of the CDR3 is 16 residues. The CDR3 sequence: CASSLAGTKGPGELFF.

The chain uses TRBV29-1 and TRBJ2-5. CDR3 length: 15 amino acids. CDR1 is SQVTM, CDR2 ANQGSEA, per germline. The CDR3: CSVGGGRRDQETQYF.

V is TRBV6-5 and J is TRBJ2-1; TCRdb lists TRBD2, though no DNA is available to test this call. Per the germline V gene, CDR1 is MNHEY and CDR2 is SVGAGI. There are 11 residues in the CDR3. The CDR3: CASRGRGEQFF.

V usage is TRBV12-3 or TRBV12-4 and J usage is TRBJ2-1; absent DNA, TCRdb's TRBD2 call cannot be checked. The CDR3 spans 14 residues. Here the CDR3 reads CASQPRTSYNEQFF.

The chain uses TRBV7-9 and TRBJ2-1; TCRdb outputs TRBD2, but without DNA this stays unchecked. This CDR3 contains 15 residues. Germline V lookup: CDR1 SEHNR, CDR2 FQNEAQ (reference sequence). This chain's CDR3 is CASSLYLAGGNEQFF.